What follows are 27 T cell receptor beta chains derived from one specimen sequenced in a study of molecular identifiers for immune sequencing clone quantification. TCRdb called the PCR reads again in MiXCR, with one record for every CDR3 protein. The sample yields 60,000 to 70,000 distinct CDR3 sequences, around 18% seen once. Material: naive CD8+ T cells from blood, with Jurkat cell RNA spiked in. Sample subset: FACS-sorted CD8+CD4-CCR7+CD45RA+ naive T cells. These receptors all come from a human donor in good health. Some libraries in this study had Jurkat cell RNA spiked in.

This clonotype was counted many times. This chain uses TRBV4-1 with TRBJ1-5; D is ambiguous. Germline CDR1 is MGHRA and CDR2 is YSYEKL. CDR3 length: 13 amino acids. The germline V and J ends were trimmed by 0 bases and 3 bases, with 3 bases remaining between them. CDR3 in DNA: TGCGCCAGCAGCCAAGATCCCAATCAGCCCCAGCATTTT. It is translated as CASSQDPNQPQHF.

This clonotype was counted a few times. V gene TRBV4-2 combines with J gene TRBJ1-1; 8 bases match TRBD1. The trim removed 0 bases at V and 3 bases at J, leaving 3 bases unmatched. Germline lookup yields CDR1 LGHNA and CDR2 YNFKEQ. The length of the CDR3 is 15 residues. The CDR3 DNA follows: TGTGCCAGCAGCCAAGATCAGGGGGCGGACACTGAAGCTTTCTTT. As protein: CASSQDQGADTEAFF.

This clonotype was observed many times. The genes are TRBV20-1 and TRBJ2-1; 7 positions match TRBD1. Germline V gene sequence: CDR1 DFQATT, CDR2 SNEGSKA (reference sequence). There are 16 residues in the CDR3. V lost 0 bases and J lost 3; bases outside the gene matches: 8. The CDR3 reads CSAREKGASFYNEQFF. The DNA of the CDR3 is TGCAGTGCTAGAGAGAAGGGGGCATCTTTCTACAATGAGCAGTTCTTC.

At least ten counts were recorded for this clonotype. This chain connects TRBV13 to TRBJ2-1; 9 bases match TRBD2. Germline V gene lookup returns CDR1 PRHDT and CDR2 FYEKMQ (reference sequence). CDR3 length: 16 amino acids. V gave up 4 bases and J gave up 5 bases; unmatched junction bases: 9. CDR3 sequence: CASSSDPSGEDNEQFF. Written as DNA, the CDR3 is TGTGCCAGCAGCTCGGACCCTAGCGGGGAAGACAATGAGCAGTTCTTC.

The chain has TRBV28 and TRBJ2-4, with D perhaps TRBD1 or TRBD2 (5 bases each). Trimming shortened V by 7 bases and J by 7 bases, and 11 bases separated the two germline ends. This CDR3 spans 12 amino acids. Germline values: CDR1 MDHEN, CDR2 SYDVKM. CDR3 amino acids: CASTGTGNIQYF. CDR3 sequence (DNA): TGTGCCAGCACTGGGACCGGGAACATTCAGTACTTC.

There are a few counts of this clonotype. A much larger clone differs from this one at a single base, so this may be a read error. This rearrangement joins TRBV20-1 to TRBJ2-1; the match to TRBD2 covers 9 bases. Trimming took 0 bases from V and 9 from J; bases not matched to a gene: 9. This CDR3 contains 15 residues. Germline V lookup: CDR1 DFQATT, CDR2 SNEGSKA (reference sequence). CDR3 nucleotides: TGCAGTGCTAGAGAGGGGGGGACTAGCTGGGGTGAGCAGTTCTTC. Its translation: CSAREGGTSWGEQFF.

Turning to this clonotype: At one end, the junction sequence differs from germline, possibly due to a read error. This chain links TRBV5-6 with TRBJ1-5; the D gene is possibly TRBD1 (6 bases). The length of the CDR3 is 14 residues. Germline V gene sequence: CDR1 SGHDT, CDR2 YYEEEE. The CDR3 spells CASSLGQGNQLQHF. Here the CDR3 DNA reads TGTGCCAGCAGCTTGGGGCAGGGGAATCAGCTCCAGCATTTT.

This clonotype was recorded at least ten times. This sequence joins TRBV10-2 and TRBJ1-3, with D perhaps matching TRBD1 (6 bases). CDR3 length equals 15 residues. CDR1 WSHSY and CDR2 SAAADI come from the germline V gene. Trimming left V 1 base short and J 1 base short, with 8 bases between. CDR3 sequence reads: CASSEFRGSGNTIYF. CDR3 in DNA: TGCGCCAGCAGTGAGTTTAGGGGGTCTGGAAACACCATATATTTT.

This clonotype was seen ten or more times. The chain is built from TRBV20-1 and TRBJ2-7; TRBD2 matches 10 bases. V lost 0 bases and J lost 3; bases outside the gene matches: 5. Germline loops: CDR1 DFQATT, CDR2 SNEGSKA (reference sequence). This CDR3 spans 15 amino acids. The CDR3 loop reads CSARDGASGSYEQYF. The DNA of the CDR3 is TGCAGTGCTAGAGATGGGGCTAGCGGGAGCTACGAGCAGTACTTC.

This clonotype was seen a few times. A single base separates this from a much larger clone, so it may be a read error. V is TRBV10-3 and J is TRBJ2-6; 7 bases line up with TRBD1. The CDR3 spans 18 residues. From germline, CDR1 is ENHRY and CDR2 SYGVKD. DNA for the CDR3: TGTGCCGTCAGTGCGCTCGGGACAGTGAACTCTGGGGCCAACGTCCTGACTTTC. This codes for CAVSALGTVNSGANVLTF.

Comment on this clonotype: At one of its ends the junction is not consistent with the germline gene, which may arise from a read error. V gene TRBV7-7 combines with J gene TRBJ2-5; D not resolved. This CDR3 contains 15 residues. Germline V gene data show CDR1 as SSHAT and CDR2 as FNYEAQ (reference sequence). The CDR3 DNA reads TGTGCTAGCAGCCCGGACCATGGCTTGCAAGAGACCCAGTACTTC. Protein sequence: CASSPDHGLQETQYF.

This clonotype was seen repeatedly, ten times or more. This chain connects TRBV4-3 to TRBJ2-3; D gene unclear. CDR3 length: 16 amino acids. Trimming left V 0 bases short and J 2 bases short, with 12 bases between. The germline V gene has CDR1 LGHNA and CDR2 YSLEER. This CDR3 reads CASSQEAERYTDTQYF. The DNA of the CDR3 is TGCGCCAGCAGCCAAGAGGCGGAGAGATACACAGATACGCAGTATTTT.

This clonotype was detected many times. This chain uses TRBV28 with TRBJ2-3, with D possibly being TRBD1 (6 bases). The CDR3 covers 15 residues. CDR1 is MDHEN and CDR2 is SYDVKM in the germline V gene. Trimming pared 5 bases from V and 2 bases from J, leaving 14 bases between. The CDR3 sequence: CASSGNRDNTDTQYF. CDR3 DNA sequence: TGTGCCAGCAGTGGAAACCGGGACAACACAGATACGCAGTATTTT.

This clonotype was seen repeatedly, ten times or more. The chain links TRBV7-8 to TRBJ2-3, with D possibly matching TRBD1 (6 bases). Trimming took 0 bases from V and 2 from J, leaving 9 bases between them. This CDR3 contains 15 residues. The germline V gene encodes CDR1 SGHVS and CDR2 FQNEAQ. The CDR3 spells CASSLAGGYTDTQYF. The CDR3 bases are TGTGCCAGCAGCTTAGCAGGGGGATACACAGATACGCAGTATTTT.

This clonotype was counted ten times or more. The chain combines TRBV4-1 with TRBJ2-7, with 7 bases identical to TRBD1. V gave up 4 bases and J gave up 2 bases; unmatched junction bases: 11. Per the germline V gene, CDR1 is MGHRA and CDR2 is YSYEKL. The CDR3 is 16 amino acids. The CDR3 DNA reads TGCGCCAGCAGCCGTATACCGGGACAGCACACCTACGAGCAGTACTTC. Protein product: CASSRIPGQHTYEQYF.

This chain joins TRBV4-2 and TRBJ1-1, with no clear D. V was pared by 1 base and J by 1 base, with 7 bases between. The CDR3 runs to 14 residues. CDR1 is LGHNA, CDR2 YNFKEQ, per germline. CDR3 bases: TGTGCCAGCAGCCAAGGGCCAGGGAACACTGAAGCTTTCTTT. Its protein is CASSQGPGNTEAFF.

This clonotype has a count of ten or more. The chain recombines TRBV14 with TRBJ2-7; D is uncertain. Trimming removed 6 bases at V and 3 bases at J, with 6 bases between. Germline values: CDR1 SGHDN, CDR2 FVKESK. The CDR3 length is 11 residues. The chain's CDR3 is CASSWGYEQYF. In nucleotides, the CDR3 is TGTGCCAGCAGTTGGGGCTACGAGCAGTACTTC. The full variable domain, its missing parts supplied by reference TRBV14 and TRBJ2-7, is EAGVTQFPSHSVIEKGQTVTLRCDPISGHDNLYWYRRVMGKEIKFLLHFVKESKQDESGMPNNRFLAERTGGTYSTLKVQPAELEDSGVYFCASSWGYEQYFGPGTRLTVT.

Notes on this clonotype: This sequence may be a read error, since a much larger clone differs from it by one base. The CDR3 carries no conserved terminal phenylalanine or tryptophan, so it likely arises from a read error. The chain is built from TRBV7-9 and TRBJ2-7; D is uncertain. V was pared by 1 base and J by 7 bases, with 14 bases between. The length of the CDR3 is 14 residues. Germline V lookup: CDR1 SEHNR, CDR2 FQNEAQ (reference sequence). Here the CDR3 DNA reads TGTGCCAGCAGCTTAGGTGGAAGCCTACGGGAGCAGTACTTA. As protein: CASSLGGSLREQYL.

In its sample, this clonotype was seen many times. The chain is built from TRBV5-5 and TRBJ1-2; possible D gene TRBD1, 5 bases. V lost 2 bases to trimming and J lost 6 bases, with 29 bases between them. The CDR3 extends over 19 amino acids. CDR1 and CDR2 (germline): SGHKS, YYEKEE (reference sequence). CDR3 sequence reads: CASSFYVPFSLGGENGYTF. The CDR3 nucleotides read TGTGCCAGCAGCTTTTACGTCCCCTTCAGCCTCGGGGGAGAAAATGGCTACACCTTC. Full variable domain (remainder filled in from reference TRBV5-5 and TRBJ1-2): DAGVTQSPTHLIKTRGQQVTLRCSPISGHKSVSWYQQVLGQGPQFIFQYYEKEERGRGNFPDRFSARQFPNYSSELNVNALLLGDSALYLCASSFYVPFSLGGENGYTFGSGTRLTVV.

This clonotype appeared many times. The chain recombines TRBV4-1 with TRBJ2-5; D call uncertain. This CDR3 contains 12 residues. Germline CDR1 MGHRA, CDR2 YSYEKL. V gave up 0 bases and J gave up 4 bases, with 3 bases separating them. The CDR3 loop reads CASSQDLETQYF. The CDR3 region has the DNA TGCGCCAGCAGCCAAGATCTAGAGACCCAGTACTTC.

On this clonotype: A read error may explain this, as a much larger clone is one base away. CDR3 residues: CVSNRGQVTEAFF. The CDR3 bases are TGTGTCAGCAACAGGGGACAGGTCACTGAAGCTTTCTTT. The chain recombines TRBV12-3 or TRBV12-4 with TRBJ1-1; TRBD1 matches at 8 bases. The CDR3 runs 13 residues.

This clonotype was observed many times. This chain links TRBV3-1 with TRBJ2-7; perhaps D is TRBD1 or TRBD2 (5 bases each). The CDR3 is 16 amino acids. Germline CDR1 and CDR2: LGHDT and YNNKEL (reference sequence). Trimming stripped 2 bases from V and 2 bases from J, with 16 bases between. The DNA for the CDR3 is TGTGCCAGCAGCCAAACTAGAAGGGACCACACCTACGAGCAGTACTTC. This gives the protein CASSQTRRDHTYEQYF.

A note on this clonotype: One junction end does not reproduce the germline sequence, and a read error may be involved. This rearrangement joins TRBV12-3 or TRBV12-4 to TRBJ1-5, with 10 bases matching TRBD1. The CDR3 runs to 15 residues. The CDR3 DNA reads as TGTGCCGGCAGTTTTGAGGGACAGGGGAATCAGCCCCAGCATTTT. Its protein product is CAGSFEGQGNQPQHF.

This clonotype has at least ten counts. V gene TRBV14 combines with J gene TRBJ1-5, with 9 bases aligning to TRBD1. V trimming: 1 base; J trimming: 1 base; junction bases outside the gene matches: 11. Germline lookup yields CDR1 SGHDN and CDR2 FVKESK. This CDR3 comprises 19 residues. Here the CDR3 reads CASSQGRRDRDRSNQPQHF. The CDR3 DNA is TGTGCCAGCAGCCAAGGACGTCGGGACAGGGACCGAAGCAATCAGCCCCAGCATTTT.

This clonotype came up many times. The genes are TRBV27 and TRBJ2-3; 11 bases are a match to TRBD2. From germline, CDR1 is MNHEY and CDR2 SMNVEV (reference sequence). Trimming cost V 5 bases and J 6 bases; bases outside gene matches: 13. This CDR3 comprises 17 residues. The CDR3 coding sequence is TGTGCCAGCAGTCCTTTACCTTTTAGCGGGAGGGTTGATACGCAGTATTTT. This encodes CASSPLPFSGRVDTQYF.

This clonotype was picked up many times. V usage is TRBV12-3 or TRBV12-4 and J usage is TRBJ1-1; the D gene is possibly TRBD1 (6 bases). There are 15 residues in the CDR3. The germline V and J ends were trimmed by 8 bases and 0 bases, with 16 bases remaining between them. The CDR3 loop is CASEQTGTMNTEAFF. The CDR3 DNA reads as TGTGCCAGCGAGCAGACCGGGACAATGAACACTGAAGCTTTCTTT.

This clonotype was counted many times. CDR3 sequence (DNA): TGTGCCAGCAGCCCGGGGGGTGGGGCGGCAGATACGCAGTATTTT. As protein: CASSPGGGAADTQYF. This sequence joins TRBV7-8 and TRBJ2-3; 7 nucleotides line up with TRBD2. The CDR3 runs 15 residues. V lost 5 bases, J lost 4 bases, and 9 bases stayed unmatched. The germline gives CDR1 SGHVS, CDR2 FQNEAQ. Drawing the rest from reference TRBV7-8 and TRBJ2-3, the complete variable domain is GAGVSQSPRYKVAKRGQDVALRCDPISGHVSLFWYQQALGQGPEFLTYFQNEAQLDKSGLPSDRFFAERPEGSVSTLKIQRTQQEDSAVYLCASSPGGGAADTQYFGPGTRLTVL.